The following is a T cell receptor beta chain sequence with its context. This table comes from immunoSEQ multiplex PCR, and its TCRdb copy is limited to in-frame clones, with some not included. The data contain approximately 140,000 clones, over 65% of them seen just once; the ten biggest clones take up approximately 15%. This specimen comes from a study of blood T cell repertoires in COVID-19. The junction had 7 bases not matched to a gene; V was cut back by 7 bases and J by 5 bases. Germline values: CDR1 LNHDA, CDR2 SQIVND (reference sequence). This CDR3 spans 14 amino acids. This receptor was identified in a man aged 50-59 years with acute or convalescent COVID-19. Sequencing was carried out using peripheral blood. The rearrangement uses TRBV19 and TRBJ2-5; 10 bases line up with TRBD2. The CDR3 here is CASTSAGGPETQYF. The CDR3 DNA sequence: TGTGCCAGTACCTCAGCGGGGGGGCCGGAGACCCAGTACTTC.